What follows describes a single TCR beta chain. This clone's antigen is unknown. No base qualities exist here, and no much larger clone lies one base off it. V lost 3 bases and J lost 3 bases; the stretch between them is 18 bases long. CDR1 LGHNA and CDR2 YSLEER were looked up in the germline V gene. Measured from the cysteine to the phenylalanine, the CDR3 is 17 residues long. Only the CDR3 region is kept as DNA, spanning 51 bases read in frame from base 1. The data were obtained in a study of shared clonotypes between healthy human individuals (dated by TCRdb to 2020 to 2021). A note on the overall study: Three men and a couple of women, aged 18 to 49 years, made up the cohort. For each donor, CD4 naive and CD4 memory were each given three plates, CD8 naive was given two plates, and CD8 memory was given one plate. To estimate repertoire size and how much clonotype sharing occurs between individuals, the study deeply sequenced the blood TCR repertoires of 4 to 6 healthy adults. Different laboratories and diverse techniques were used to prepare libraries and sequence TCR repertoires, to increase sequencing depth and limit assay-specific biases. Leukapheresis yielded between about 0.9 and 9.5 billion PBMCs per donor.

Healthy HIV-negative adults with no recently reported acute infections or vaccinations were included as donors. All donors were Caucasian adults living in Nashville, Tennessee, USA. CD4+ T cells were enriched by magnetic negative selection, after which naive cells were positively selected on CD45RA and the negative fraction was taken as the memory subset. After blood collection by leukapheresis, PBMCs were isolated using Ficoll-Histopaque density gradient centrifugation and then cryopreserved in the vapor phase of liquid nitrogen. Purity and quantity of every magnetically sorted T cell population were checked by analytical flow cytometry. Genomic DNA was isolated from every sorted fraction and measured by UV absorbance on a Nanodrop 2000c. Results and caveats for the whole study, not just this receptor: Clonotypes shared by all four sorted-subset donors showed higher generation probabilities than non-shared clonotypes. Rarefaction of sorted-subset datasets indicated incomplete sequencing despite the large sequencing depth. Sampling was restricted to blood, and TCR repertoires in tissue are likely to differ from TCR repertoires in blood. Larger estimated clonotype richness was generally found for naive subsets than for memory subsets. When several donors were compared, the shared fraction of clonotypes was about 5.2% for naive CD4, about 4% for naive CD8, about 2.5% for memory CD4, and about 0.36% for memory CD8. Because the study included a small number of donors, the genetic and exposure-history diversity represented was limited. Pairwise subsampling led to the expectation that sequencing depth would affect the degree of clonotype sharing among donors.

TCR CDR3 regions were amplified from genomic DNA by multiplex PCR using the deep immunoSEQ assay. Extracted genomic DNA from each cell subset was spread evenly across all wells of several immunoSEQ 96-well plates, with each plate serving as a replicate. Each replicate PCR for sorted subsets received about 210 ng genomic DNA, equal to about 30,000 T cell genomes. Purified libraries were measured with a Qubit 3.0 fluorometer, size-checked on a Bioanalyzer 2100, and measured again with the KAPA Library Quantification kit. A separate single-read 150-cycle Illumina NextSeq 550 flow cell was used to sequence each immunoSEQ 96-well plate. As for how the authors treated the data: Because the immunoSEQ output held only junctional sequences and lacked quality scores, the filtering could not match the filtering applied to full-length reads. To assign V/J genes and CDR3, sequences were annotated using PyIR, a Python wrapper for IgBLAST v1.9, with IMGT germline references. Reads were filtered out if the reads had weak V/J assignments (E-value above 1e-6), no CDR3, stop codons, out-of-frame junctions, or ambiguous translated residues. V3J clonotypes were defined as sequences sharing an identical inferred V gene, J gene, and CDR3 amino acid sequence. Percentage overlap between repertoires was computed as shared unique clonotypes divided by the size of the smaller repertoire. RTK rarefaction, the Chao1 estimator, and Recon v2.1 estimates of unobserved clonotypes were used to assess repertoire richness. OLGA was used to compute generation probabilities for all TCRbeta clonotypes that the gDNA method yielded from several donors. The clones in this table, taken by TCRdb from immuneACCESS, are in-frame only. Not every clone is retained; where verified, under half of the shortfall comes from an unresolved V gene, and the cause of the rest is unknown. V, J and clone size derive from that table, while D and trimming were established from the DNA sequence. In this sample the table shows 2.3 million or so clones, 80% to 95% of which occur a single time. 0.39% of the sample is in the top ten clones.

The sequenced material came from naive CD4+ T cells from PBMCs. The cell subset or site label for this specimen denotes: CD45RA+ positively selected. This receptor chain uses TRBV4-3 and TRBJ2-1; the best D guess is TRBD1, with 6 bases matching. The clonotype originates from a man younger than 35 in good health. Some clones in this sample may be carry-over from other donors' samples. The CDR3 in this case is CASSQSRPGTHYNEQFF. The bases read TGCGCCAGCAGCCAGTCGCGACCCGGGACACACTACAATGAGCAGTTCTTC.